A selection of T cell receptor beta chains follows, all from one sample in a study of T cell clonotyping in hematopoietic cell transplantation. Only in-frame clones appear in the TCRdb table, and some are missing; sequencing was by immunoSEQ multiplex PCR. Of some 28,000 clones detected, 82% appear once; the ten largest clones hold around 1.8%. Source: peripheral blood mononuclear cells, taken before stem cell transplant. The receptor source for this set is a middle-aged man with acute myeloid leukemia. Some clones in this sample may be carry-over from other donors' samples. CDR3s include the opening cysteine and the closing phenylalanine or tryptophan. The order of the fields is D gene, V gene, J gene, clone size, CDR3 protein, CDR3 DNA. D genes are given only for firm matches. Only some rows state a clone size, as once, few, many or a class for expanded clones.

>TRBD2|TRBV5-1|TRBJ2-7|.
CASSLRRGSYEQYF
TGCGCCAGCAGCTTGCGGCGGGGGAGCTACGAGCAGTACTTC
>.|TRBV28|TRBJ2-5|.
CASSQSPHQETQYF
TGTGCCAGCAGCCAAAGCCCCCACCAAGAGACCCAGTACTTC
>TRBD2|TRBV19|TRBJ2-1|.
CASSMTSGGYNEQFF
TGTGCCAGTAGTATGACTAGCGGGGGATACAATGAGCAGTTCTTC
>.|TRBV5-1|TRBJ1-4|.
CASSFPGGEGEKLFF
TGCGCCAGCAGCTTCCCCGGGGGGGAAGGTGAAAAACTGTTTTTT
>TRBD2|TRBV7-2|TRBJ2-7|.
CASSLGRGGQGEQYF
TGTGCCAGCAGCTTAGGGCGGGGGGGCCAGGGCGAGCAGTACTTC
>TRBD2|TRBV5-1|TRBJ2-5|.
CASSLTSGGAQETQYF
TGCGCCAGCAGCTTGACTAGCGGGGGGGCTCAGGAGACCCAGTACTTC
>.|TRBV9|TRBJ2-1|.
CASSVRGTPHEQFF
TGTGCCAGCAGCGTCAGGGGAACCCCCCATGAGCAGTTCTTC
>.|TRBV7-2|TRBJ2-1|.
CASSLTRTRNEQFF
TGTGCCAGCAGCTTAACTAGGACTCGCAATGAGCAGTTCTTC
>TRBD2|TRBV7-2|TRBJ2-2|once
CASSTQRAGRAGELFF
TGTGCCAGCAGCACGCAAAGGGCGGGGAGGGCCGGGGAGCTGTTTTTT
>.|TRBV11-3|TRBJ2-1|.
CASSLGTTLYNEQFF
TGTGCCAGCAGCTTAGGTACGACATTGTACAATGAGCAGTTCTTC
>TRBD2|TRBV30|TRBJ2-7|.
CAWSKKGIAGVEQYF
TGTGCCTGGAGTAAGAAAGGGATAGCGGGGGTCGAGCAGTACTTC
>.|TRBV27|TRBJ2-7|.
CASSLIAPWGVSSYEQYF
TGTGCCAGCAGTTTAATTGCCCCTTGGGGGGTGAGCTCCTACGAGCAGTACTTC
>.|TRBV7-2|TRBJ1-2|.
CASNLVSFVRVPYYYGYTF
TGTGCCAGCAACTTAGTATCTTTCGTACGGGTACCCTATTACTATGGCTACACCTTC
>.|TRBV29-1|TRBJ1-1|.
CSVESGGGTEAFF
TGCAGCGTTGAATCGGGTGGGGGGACTGAAGCTTTCTTT
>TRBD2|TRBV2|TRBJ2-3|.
CASRASGTLGTQYF
TGTGCCAGCAGGGCTAGCGGGACTCTAGGGACGCAGTATTTT
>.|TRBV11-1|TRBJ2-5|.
CASSVTGEETQYF
TGTGCCAGCAGCGTAACTGGGGAAGAGACCCAGTACTTC
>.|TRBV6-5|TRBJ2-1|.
CASSLATGYNEQFF
TGTGCCAGCTCTCTGGCTACTGGCTACAATGAGCAGTTCTTC
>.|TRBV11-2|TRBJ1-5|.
CASSLGSRVSQPQHF
TGTGCCAGCAGCTTAGGTTCGAGGGTATCCCAGCCCCAGCATTTT
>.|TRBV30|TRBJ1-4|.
CAWGMSGEKLFF
TGTGCCTGGGGAATGAGCGGTGAAAAACTGTTTTTT
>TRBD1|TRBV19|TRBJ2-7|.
CASSIPGQGAYEQYF
TGTGCCAGTAGTATTCCGGGACAGGGGGCATACGAGCAGTACTTC
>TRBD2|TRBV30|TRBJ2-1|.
CAWSVGTSSYNEQFF
TGTGCCTGGAGTGTAGGGACTAGCAGCTACAATGAGCAGTTCTTC
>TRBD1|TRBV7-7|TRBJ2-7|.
CASSLTGRSEQYF
TGTGCCAGCAGCCTGACAGGGCGTAGCGAGCAGTACTTC
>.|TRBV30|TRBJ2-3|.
CAWSVALSSTDTQYF
TGTGCCTGGAGTGTAGCTCTCAGTAGCACAGATACGCAGTATTTT
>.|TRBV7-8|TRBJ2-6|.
CASSLRSRYPHVLTF
TGTGCCAGCAGCCTTAGGAGTCGCTACCCGCACGTCCTGACTTTC
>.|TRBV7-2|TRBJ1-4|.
CASSRQRGELFF
TGTGCCAGCAGCCGTCAGCGGGGCGAACTGTTTTTT
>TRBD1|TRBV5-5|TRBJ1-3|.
CASSLVLGQGPRNTIYF
TGTGCCAGCAGCTTGGTGCTGGGACAGGGTCCTCGAAACACCATATATTTT
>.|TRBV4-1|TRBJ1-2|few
CASSQVGLRADYGYTF
TGCGCCAGCAGCCAAGTGGGCCTCAGGGCTGACTATGGCTACACCTTC
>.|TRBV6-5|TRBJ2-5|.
CASSIQGRWETQYF
TGTGCCAGCAGTATACAGGGTCGGTGGGAGACCCAGTACTTC
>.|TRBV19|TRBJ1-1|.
CASSIQGWTEAFF
TGTGCCAGTAGTATCCAGGGATGGACTGAAGCTTTCTTT
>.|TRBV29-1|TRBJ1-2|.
CSVEDLGQNYGYTF
TGCAGCGTTGAAGATCTAGGACAGAACTATGGCTACACCTTC
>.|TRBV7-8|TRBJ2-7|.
CASSLEGGQYYEQYF
TGTGCCAGCAGCTTAGAAGGAGGACAGTACTACGAGCAGTACTTC
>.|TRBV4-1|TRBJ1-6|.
CASSQDIPTALHF
TGCGCCAGCAGCCAAGACATCCCCACGGCACTCCACTTT
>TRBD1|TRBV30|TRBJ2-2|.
CAWTTGGAYTGELFF
TGTGCCTGGACCACAGGGGGCGCCTACACCGGGGAGCTGTTTTTT
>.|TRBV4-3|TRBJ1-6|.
CASSQWSGGTSNSPLHF
TGCGCCAGCAGCCAATGGTCGGGGGGAACCTCTAATTCACCCCTCCACTTT
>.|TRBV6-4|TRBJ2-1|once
CASSEAGLGEQFF
TGTGCCAGCAGTGAGGCCGGCCTTGGTGAGCAGTTCTTC
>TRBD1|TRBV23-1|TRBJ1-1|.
CASSQPTGTGGGNTEAFF
TGCGCCAGCAGTCAACCCACCGGGACAGGGGGCGGAAATACTGAAGCTTTCTTT
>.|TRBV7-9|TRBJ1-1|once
CASSVGAATEAFF
TGTGCCAGCTCGGTTGGCGCCGCCACTGAAGCTTTCTTT
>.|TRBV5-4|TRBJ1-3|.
CASSPGQRTGNTIYF
TGTGCCAGCAGTCCGGGACAACGAACTGGAAACACCATATATTTT
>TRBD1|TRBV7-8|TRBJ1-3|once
CASSSGQAGNTIYF
TGTGCCAGCAGCTCGGGACAGGCTGGAAACACCATATATTTT
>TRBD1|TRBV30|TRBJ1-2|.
CAWSRDPGGLGYTF
TGTGCCTGGAGTCGAGATCCAGGGGGACTTGGCTACACCTTC
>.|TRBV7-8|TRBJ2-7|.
CASSSGEQQYF
TGTGCCAGCAGCTCAGGGGAACAGCAGTACTTC
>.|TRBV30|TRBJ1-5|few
CAWSVPGEVQPQHF
TGTGCCTGGAGTGTACCGGGGGAGGTCCAGCCCCAGCATTTT
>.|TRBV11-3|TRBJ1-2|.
CASSFGKDGYTF
TGTGCCAGCAGCTTCGGGAAGGATGGCTACACCTTC
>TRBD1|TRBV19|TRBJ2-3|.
CASLDRVKQYF
TGTGCCAGTCTGGACAGGGTAAAGCAGTATTTT
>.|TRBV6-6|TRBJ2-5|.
CASNLTDSKETQYF
TGTGCCAGCAACCTAACAGACTCCAAAGAGACCCAGTACTTC
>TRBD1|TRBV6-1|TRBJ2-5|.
CASSVVEGGLETQYF
TGTGCCAGCAGTGTTGTTGAAGGGGGCTTGGAGACCCAGTACTTC
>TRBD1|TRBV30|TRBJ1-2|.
CAWSVLGQGSYGYTF
TGTGCCTGGAGTGTACTCGGACAGGGGTCTTATGGCTACACCTTC
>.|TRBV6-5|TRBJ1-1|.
CASIRVTDTEAFF
TGTGCCAGCATAAGGGTGACAGACACTGAAGCTTTCTTT
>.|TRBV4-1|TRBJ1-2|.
CASSQDFIPRDFGNYGYTF
TGCGCCAGCAGCCAAGATTTCATCCCTCGGGATTTTGGTAACTATGGCTACACCTTC
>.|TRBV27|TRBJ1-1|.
CASSLSPGNTEAFF
TGTGCCAGCAGTTTATCGCCGGGGAACACTGAAGCTTTCTTT
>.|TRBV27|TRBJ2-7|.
CASRSLGGAIYEQYF
TGTGCCAGCAGATCCTTAGGGGGGGCCATTTACGAGCAGTACTTC
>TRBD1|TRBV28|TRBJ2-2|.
CASSSPRQGRPYGELFF
TGTGCCAGCAGTTCCCCCCGACAGGGTCGACCTTACGGGGAGCTGTTTTTT
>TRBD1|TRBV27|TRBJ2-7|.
CASSFPRGNSYEQYF
TGTGCCAGCTCCTTCCCCAGGGGGAACTCCTACGAGCAGTACTTC
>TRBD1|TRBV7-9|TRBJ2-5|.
CASSLGQSQETQYF
TGTGCCAGCAGCTTGGGACAGAGCCAAGAGACCCAGTACTTC
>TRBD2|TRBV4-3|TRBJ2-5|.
CASSQDRVGAGWQETQYF
TGCGCCAGCAGCCAAGATAGGGTTGGAGCGGGGTGGCAAGAGACCCAGTACTTC
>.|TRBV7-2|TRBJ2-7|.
CASSLTGTEQYF
TGTGCCAGCAGCTTAACAGGGACCGAGCAGTACTTC
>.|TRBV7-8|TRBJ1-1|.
CASSLYGTTEAFF
TGTGCCAGCAGCTTATATGGGACCACTGAAGCTTTCTTT
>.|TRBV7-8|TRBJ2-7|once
CASSLVQPYEQYF
TGCGCCAGCAGCTTAGTCCAGCCCTACGAGCAGTACTTC
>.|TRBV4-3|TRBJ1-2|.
CASSQEGNGYYGYTF
TGCGCCAGCAGCCAAGAAGGTAACGGATACTATGGCTACACCTTC